These T cell receptor beta chains were read from a single sample in a study of shared clonotypes between healthy human individuals. TCRdb keeps only in-frame clones here, not all; method: immunoSEQ multiplex PCR. The sample holds around 2.1 million clones; nearly 97% are singletons and the top ten take roughly 0.13%. The material sequenced was naive CD4+ T cells sorted from blood. The receptors stem from a young man in good health. Both conserved end residues are part of each CDR3. Each record gives: D gene, V gene, clone size, J gene, CDR3 DNA, CDR3 protein. D genes are given only for firm matches. Size is stated for part of the rows, as once, few or many counts, or as a class when the clone is expanded.

d_gene: .; v_gene: TRBV19; abundance: .; j_gene: TRBJ2-5; CDR3nt: TGTGCCAGTAGCCCCATGCTAGGGGTTACCCAAGAGACCCAGTACTTC; CDR3aa: CASSPMLGVTQETQYF
d_gene: TRBD1; v_gene: TRBV5-1; abundance: .; j_gene: TRBJ2-5; CDR3nt: TGCGCCAGCAGCTGGGACGGGACAGGGAAGCAAGAGACCCAGTACTTC; CDR3aa: CASSWDGTGKQETQYF
d_gene: .; v_gene: TRBV2; abundance: once; j_gene: TRBJ2-1; CDR3nt: TGTGCCAGCATGGGACAAGTGCCGCTCTCCAATGAGCAGTTCTTC; CDR3aa: CASMGQVPLSNEQFF
d_gene: .; v_gene: TRBV11-2; abundance: .; j_gene: TRBJ2-2; CDR3nt: TGTGCCAGCAGCTCAGACCGGGGGACCCGAGGCACCGGGGAGCTGTTTTTT; CDR3aa: CASSSDRGTRGTGELFF
d_gene: .; v_gene: TRBV6-6; abundance: few; j_gene: TRBJ2-1; CDR3nt: TGTGCCAGCAGTTACTCAGACAATGAGCAGTTCTTC; CDR3aa: CASSYSDNEQFF
d_gene: .; v_gene: TRBV5-4; abundance: .; j_gene: TRBJ1-4; CDR3nt: TGTGCCAGCAGCTTGGACAGCGGGAATGAAAAACTGTTTTTT; CDR3aa: CASSLDSGNEKLFF
d_gene: .; v_gene: TRBV28; abundance: .; j_gene: TRBJ2-7; CDR3nt: TGTGCCAGCAGTACTCCCGGGCGAGGGACCTACGAGCAGTACTTC; CDR3aa: CASSTPGRGTYEQYF
d_gene: .; v_gene: TRBV2; abundance: .; j_gene: TRBJ2-3; CDR3nt: TGTGCCAGCAGTGAAGCGCAGCATACTACGCAGTATTTT; CDR3aa: CASSEAQHTTQYF
d_gene: .; v_gene: TRBV7-9; abundance: .; j_gene: TRBJ1-5; CDR3nt: TGTGCCAGCAGCACCTCCAGTCAGCCCCAGCATTTT; CDR3aa: CASSTSSQPQHF
d_gene: .; v_gene: TRBV6-1; abundance: once; j_gene: TRBJ1-2; CDR3nt: TGTGCCAGCAGTGAACAGGGGACCTATGGCTACACCTTC; CDR3aa: CASSEQGTYGYTF
d_gene: .; v_gene: TRBV5-4; abundance: .; j_gene: TRBJ1-1; CDR3nt: TGTGCCAGCAGCTTGGCCGGCGGGAAGGCTTTCTTT; CDR3aa: CASSLAGGKAFF
d_gene: .; v_gene: TRBV6-5; abundance: .; j_gene: TRBJ1-5; CDR3nt: TGTGCCGCAGGGCGGGGGGGGCAGAGCAATCAGCCCCAGCATTTT; CDR3aa: CAAGRGGQSNQPQHF
d_gene: .; v_gene: TRBV6-6; abundance: .; j_gene: TRBJ1-2; CDR3nt: TGTGCCAGCAGACCACCCTCCAATACGTATGGCTACACCTTC; CDR3aa: CASRPPSNTYGYTF
d_gene: TRBD1; v_gene: TRBV6-5; abundance: .; j_gene: TRBJ1-1; CDR3nt: TGTGCCAGCAGGAGGGACAGGGGGGCGGGTGAAGCTTTCTTT; CDR3aa: CASRRDRGAGEAFF
d_gene: TRBD2; v_gene: TRBV10-2; abundance: .; j_gene: TRBJ2-2; CDR3nt: TGCGCGACGGGACTAGCGGGAGTGGTCGGGGAGCTGTTTTTT; CDR3aa: CATGLAGVVGELFF
d_gene: .; v_gene: TRBV18; abundance: once; j_gene: TRBJ2-2; CDR3nt: TGTGCCAGCTCACCAGCAGGAACCGGGGAGCTGTTTTTT; CDR3aa: CASSPAGTGELFF
d_gene: .; v_gene: TRBV6-6; abundance: .; j_gene: TRBJ2-3; CDR3nt: TGTGCCAGCACCTACAGGAGCACAGATACGCAGTATTTT; CDR3aa: CASTYRSTDTQYF
d_gene: .; v_gene: TRBV30; abundance: .; j_gene: TRBJ2-1; CDR3nt: TGTGCCTGGAGTTTTGGGGGAAGGGTATTCAATGAGCAGTTCTTC; CDR3aa: CAWSFGGRVFNEQFF
d_gene: .; v_gene: TRBV7-9; abundance: .; j_gene: TRBJ2-1; CDR3nt: TGTGCCAGCAGCCGGACAGAGAACAATGAGCAGTTCTTC; CDR3aa: CASSRTENNEQFF
d_gene: .; v_gene: TRBV29-1; abundance: .; j_gene: TRBJ1-4; CDR3nt: TGCAGCGTTGAGACCAGTGGAAAACTGTTTTTT; CDR3aa: CSVETSGKLFF
d_gene: TRBD1; v_gene: TRBV19; abundance: .; j_gene: TRBJ2-7; CDR3nt: TGTGCCAGTAGTATGGGACAGGGGGCATACGAGCAGTACTTC; CDR3aa: CASSMGQGAYEQYF
d_gene: .; v_gene: TRBV7-2; abundance: .; j_gene: TRBJ2-1; CDR3nt: TGTGCCAGCAGCCCCACTTTATCGAGCTCCTACAATGAGCAGTTCTTC; CDR3aa: CASSPTLSSSYNEQFF
d_gene: .; v_gene: TRBV6-5; abundance: .; j_gene: TRBJ2-2; CDR3nt: TGTGCCAGCACTAGCCCGGACACCGGGGAGCTGTTTTTT; CDR3aa: CASTSPDTGELFF
d_gene: TRBD2; v_gene: TRBV15; abundance: .; j_gene: TRBJ2-1; CDR3nt: TGTGCCACCAGCAGATCTAGCGGGGGGGCTAATGAGCAGTTCTTC; CDR3aa: CATSRSSGGANEQFF
d_gene: .; v_gene: TRBV5-6; abundance: .; j_gene: TRBJ2-7; CDR3nt: TGTGCCAGCACGCGGGACACGGGAGGGCAGTACTTC; CDR3aa: CASTRDTGGQYF
d_gene: TRBD2; v_gene: TRBV19; abundance: .; j_gene: TRBJ2-7; CDR3nt: TGTGCCAGTAAGCCCGGAGTAGCGGGAGTGCAGGAGCAGTACTTC; CDR3aa: CASKPGVAGVQEQYF
d_gene: TRBD1; v_gene: TRBV28; abundance: .; j_gene: TRBJ1-2; CDR3nt: TGTGCCAGCAGTTTAAATCTATGGACAGGGGTCCTCTATGGCTACACCTTC; CDR3aa: CASSLNLWTGVLYGYTF
d_gene: TRBD2; v_gene: TRBV10-2; abundance: .; j_gene: TRBJ2-7; CDR3nt: TGCGCCAGCAGTACCCCCCAGACTAGCGGACCCTACGAGCAGTACTTC; CDR3aa: CASSTPQTSGPYEQYF
d_gene: TRBD1; v_gene: TRBV19; abundance: .; j_gene: TRBJ1-2; CDR3nt: TGTGCCAGTAGTGTTCGAACCGGGACAGATGGCTACACCTTC; CDR3aa: CASSVRTGTDGYTF
d_gene: .; v_gene: TRBV10-1; abundance: .; j_gene: TRBJ1-5; CDR3nt: TGCGCCAGCAGTGAGTGGGTGTCGGGGCTCCAGCATTTT; CDR3aa: CASSEWVSGLQHF
d_gene: TRBD2; v_gene: TRBV10-1; abundance: once; j_gene: TRBJ2-3; CDR3nt: TGCGCCAGCAGTCCCAGCGGGGGAGATACGCAGTATTTT; CDR3aa: CASSPSGGDTQYF